The table lists the clone carrying this T cell receptor (beta chain) with a count of one. The repertoire was sequenced with immunoSEQ multiplex PCR; TCRdb's copy has only in-frame clones and lacks some. Of about 130,000 clones in the sample, 85% to 95% were seen once. This sample is part of a study of control samples from healthy donors and cancer patients. This TCR came from a man younger than 30 in good health. The sequencing sample was made of blood.

CDR3 residues: CAIGRLYPDTQYF. The DNA of the CDR3 is TGTGCCATCGGGAGACTCTACCCAGATACGCAGTATTTT. The V call is TRBV5-4, the J call TRBJ2-3; tentative D call: TRBD2 (6 bases). V was shortened by 9 bases and J by 4 bases, with 15 bases between the two germline ends. This CDR3 spans 13 amino acids. Germline V gene data show CDR1 as SGHNT and CDR2 as YYREEE (reference sequence).